This T cell receptor (beta chain) was found in a study of cytomegalovirus exposure and HLA in healthy donors. Overall study context: A prior study identified over 100 million unique TCR beta sequences from some 180 million T cells. In terms of ancestry, the Caucasian-associated cluster contained 75% to 90% of the roughly 360 genotyped donors. Whole-study results and caveats: Researchers had no immune exposure information except CMV serostatus available.

PCR amplification relied on 60 Vbeta primers (plus 13 Jbeta primers). Assay: immunoSEQ multiplex PCR; the TCRdb copy retains only in-frame clones and omits some. In the table there are 60,000 to 75,000 clones, roughly 74% of which are singletons. The CDR3 length is 15 residues. The germline V gene encodes CDR1 MNHEY and CDR2 SMNVEV (reference sequence). Germline trimming cut 6 bases from V and 10 bases from J; bases unmatched to any gene: 11. Of note for this clone: The antigen is not known.

The sequence derives from a woman aged 60-75 years in good health and CMV-seropositive. The V and J genes are TRBV27 and TRBJ2-1; 11 bases are a match to TRBD2. Sequences were obtained from PBMCs. The CDR3 loop is CASRQRTSGWEEQFF. For the CDR3, the DNA is TGTGCCAGCAGACAACGGACTAGCGGGTGGGAGGAGCAGTTCTTC.